The 6 T cell receptor beta chains listed next were all sequenced from one sample in a study of a mutant IDH1 vaccine in newly diagnosed glioma (TCRdb year 2021). Library preparation was by the immunoSEQ multiplex PCR assay. Drawn from immuneACCESS, this table holds only the in-frame rearrangements with V and J called that TCRdb kept. Clones are partly lost; checked studies trace under half to an unresolved V gene and leave the rest unexplained. For this sample there are about 98,000 clones; about 90% appear just once. The ten largest account for less than 0.65% of the sample. In the paper's terms, the time point label means: baseline, week 1 (first vaccination visit). What this sample's treatment or condition label stands for: pre-vaccination baseline after standard-of-care therapy. The sample in question was PBMCs, obtained from a glioma patient treated with radiotherapy, temozolomide or both. The receptors stem from a woman in her fifties or sixties with glioma.

This rearrangement joins TRBV19 to TRBJ2-5; D unresolved. CDR3 length equals 16 residues. The germline CDR1 and CDR2 sequences are LNHDA and SQIVND (reference sequence). V lost 6 bases, J lost 2 bases, and 19 bases lay in between. The CDR3 sequence: CASRSTWHLVQETQYF. CDR3 nucleotides: TGTGCCAGTAGATCCACGTGGCATCTTGTTCAAGAGACCCAGTACTTC.

The chain carries TRBV4-1 and TRBJ1-2; D is possibly TRBD1 (5 bases). The CDR3 spans 15 residues. The germline V gene encodes CDR1 MGHRA and CDR2 YSYEKL. Trimming shortened V by 1 base and J by 7 bases, and 16 bases separated the two germline ends. CDR3 DNA sequence: TGCGCCAGCAGCCAAGGCCAGGGAGGTAATCGTGGCTACACCTTC. Amino acids: CASSQGQGGNRGYTF.

The gene calls are TRBV4-1 and TRBJ1-2; D is uncertain. Deletions cut 0 bases from V and 8 bases from J, with 7 bases between. The CDR3 runs 12 residues. Germline V CDR1 and CDR2: MGHRA, YSYEKL. The CDR3 DNA reads TGCGCCAGCAGCCAAGATTCGGAGGGCTACACCTTC. This gives the protein CASSQDSEGYTF.

V is TRBV19 and J is TRBJ1-1; a weak D match, TRBD1 (6 bases). V lost 4 bases and J lost 10, with 16 bases in between. CDR3 length equals 13 residues. The V gene's germline CDR1 is LNHDA and CDR2 SQIVND (reference sequence). For the CDR3, the DNA is TGTGCCAGTAGTACCGCCCCCACAGGGAGAGCTTTCTTT. Translated, it gives CASSTAPTGRAFF.

In regard to this clone: A read error may account for a junction end that differs from germline. The J gene is TRBJ2-1, the V gene TRBV4-1, with D perhaps assigned TRBD1 or TRBD2 (5 bases each). From germline, CDR1 is MGHRA and CDR2 YSYEKL. The CDR3 length is 13 residues. In DNA form, the CDR3 reads TGCGCCAGCAGCCCAGGACGGGGCTGGGGTCCCGTCTTC. Translated, it gives CASSPGRGWGPVF.

This chain connects TRBV6-5 to TRBJ2-1; perhaps TRBD2 as D (6 bases). The germline V and J ends were trimmed by 6 bases and 7 bases, with 10 bases remaining between them. The CDR3 runs to 12 residues. Germline V gene lookup returns CDR1 MNHEY and CDR2 SVGAGI. CDR3 nucleotide sequence: TGTGCCAGCAGCGGGAGAGGGAATGAGCAGTTCTTC. Amino acids: CASSGRGNEQFF.